This T cell receptor beta chain was found in a study of patients and donors after allogeneic stem cell transplantation. The CDR3 is 11 residues long. The ends lost 9 bases at V and 9 bases at J; junction bases unmatched: 4. CDR1 is LNHDA and CDR2 is SQIVND in the germline V gene (reference sequence). Each CDR3 protein gets one entry after TCRdb re-called the RT-PCR reads with MiXCR. Among about 960,000 distinct CDR3 sequences listed, around 17% were seen once. This TCR derives from a human donor who was either an allogeneic HSCT recipient or a stem cell or donor lymphocyte infusion donor (not recorded which). It is not recorded whose cells these are; they may come from a transplant donor. The chain uses TRBV19 and TRBJ2-1, with 8 bases aligning to TRBD2. Sequenced input: blood, either unsorted or a sorted T cell fraction (not recorded which). The CDR3 region is CASTSGPEQFF. The CDR3 DNA reads TGTGCCAGCACTAGCGGACCTGAGCAGTTCTTC. The whole variable domain, remainder taken from reference TRBV19 and TRBJ2-1, is DGGITQSPKYLFRKEGQNVTLSCEQNLNHDAMYWYRQDPGQGLRLIYYSQIVNDFQKGDIAEGYSVSREKKESFPLTVTSAQKNPTAFYLCASTSGPEQFFGPGTRLTVL.